This T cell receptor beta chain was identified in a study of human T cells and chemical hapten exposure. Study details: The use of 2% DPC on approximately 2 cm by approximately 2 cm of upper inner arm skin constituted sensitization.

Germline V lookup: CDR1 ENHRY, CDR2 SYGVKD. The CDR3 has 11 amino acids. V lost 0 bases and J 5 bases, leaving 1 base between the germline ends. In the study's own analysis: A typical sample had roughly 96,000 TCRs, with roughly 23,224 to 690,600 overall. MiXCR, applied by TCRdb to the RACE reads, yields one record per CDR3 protein. These V and J calls derive from TCRdb rather than the authors' analysis. Seen here are roughly 40,000 distinct CDR3 sequences, about 10% observed once, and the top ten hold 5% to 6.5%. This clonotype showed up many times. The antigen is undetermined. Time point here: pre-sensitization, week 0. Noted treatment: therapeutic diphenylcyclopropenone sensitization with weekly scalp DPC. Study-wide findings and caveats: Compared with pre-sensitization or healthy control sets, expanded TCRs clustered more. A positive correlation with patch test score was shown by PT1 expanded TCR counts.

This chain connects TRBV10-3 to TRBJ2-5, with D uncertain. The sequences come from whole blood, collected in connection with sensitization to the hapten diphenylcyclopropenone (DPC). The sequence came from a man aged 30-40 years with alopecia areata. Some clones in this sample may be carry-over from other donors' samples. In nucleotides, the CDR3 is TGTGCCATCAGTGAGTCGGAGACCCAGTACTTC. This encodes CAISESETQYF.